Below, 19 T cell receptor beta chains from the same sample are listed, as sequenced in a study of radiation and T cells in renal cell carcinoma. Time point indicated: blood 2 weeks post-SBRT. Sample treatment: 15 Gy SBRT to primary tumor, nephrectomy 4 weeks later. TCRdb's table, derived via immunoSEQ multiplex PCR, lists solely in-frame clones and lacks some. The repertoire holds about 49,000 clones, with 80% as singletons. The material sequenced was blood, taken from a patient whose treatment included radiotherapy and nephrectomy. The receptor set was obtained from a woman aged 70-85 years with renal cell carcinoma.

Here the CDR3 DNA reads TGTGCCAGCAACCATGCTAGCGGGATGAGTGAGCAGTTCTTC. Amino acids: CASNHASGMSEQFF. This chain connects TRBV5-4 to TRBJ2-1; 9 nucleotides agree with TRBD2. This CDR3 spans 14 amino acids. CDR1 is SGHNT, CDR2 YYREEE, per germline (reference sequence). V was pared by 6 bases and J by 9 bases, with 10 bases of the junction left unmatched.

The chain is built from TRBV7-9 and TRBJ2-2; TRBD2 aligns across 10 bases. CDR3 length: 16 amino acids. Germline V lookup: CDR1 SEHNR, CDR2 FQNEAQ (reference sequence). The trim removed 5 bases at V and 8 bases at J, leaving 11 bases unmatched. The CDR3 here is CASSVSSGSPSGELFF. The CDR3 DNA is TGTGCCAGCAGCGTATCTAGCGGGAGTCCGTCTGGGGAGCTGTTTTTT. Using reference TRBV7-9 and TRBJ2-2 for the parts outside the CDR3, the full variable domain is DTGVSQNPRHKITKRGQNVTFRCDPISEHNRLYWYRQTLGQGPEFLTYFQNEAQLEKSRLLSDRFSAERPKGSFSTLEIQRTEQGDSAMYLCASSVSSGSPSGELFFGEGSRLTVL.

This sequence joins TRBV7-9 and TRBJ1-3; D perhaps matches TRBD1 (5 bases). Trimming removed 2 bases at V and 2 bases at J, with 16 bases between. Germline loops: CDR1 SEHNR, CDR2 FQNEAQ (reference sequence). The CDR3 is made up of 17 amino acids. CDR3 DNA: TGTGCCAGCAGCTTAAGGGGTACGGGGGAAACTGGAAACACCATATATTTT. Protein sequence: CASSLRGTGETGNTIYF. The whole variable domain, remainder taken from reference TRBV7-9 and TRBJ1-3, is DTGVSQNPRHKITKRGQNVTFRCDPISEHNRLYWYRQTLGQGPEFLTYFQNEAQLEKSRLLSDRFSAERPKGSFSTLEIQRTEQGDSAMYLCASSLRGTGETGNTIYFGEGSWLTVV.

The gene calls are TRBV5-4 and TRBJ2-2; 8 nucleotides agree with TRBD2. This CDR3 comprises 15 residues. Germline V CDR1 and CDR2: SGHNT, YYREEE (reference sequence). V was clipped by 2 bases and J by 6 bases; unmatched bases: 6. The CDR3: CASSFAGGTPGELFF. In DNA form, the CDR3 reads TGTGCCAGCAGCTTCGCGGGAGGCACGCCCGGGGAGCTGTTTTTT. The variable domain in full, with the rest retrieved from reference TRBV5-4 and TRBJ2-2, is ETGVTQSPTHLIKTRGQQVTLRCSSQSGHNTVSWYQQALGQGPQFIFQYYREEENGRGNFPPRFSGLQFPNYSSELNVNALELDDSALYLCASSFAGGTPGELFFGEGSRLTVL.

This sequence joins TRBV18 and TRBJ2-3; 14 positions match TRBD2. V shed 0 bases and J 2 bases; nucleotides not matched to a gene: 10. CDR1 and CDR2 (germline): KGHSH, LQKENI. There are 20 residues in the CDR3. Here the CDR3 reads CASSPPWTSGGRIDTDTQYF. CDR3 nucleotides: TGTGCCAGCTCACCACCCTGGACTAGCGGGGGGAGAATTGACACAGATACGCAGTATTTT.

The chain combines TRBV25-1 with TRBJ2-5; maybe TRBD2 (5 bases). The CDR3 runs 11 residues. Trimming took off 3 bases at V and 7 bases at J, with 6 bases between the two ends. CDR1 is MGHDK, CDR2 SYGVNS, per germline. CDR3 nucleotide sequence: TGTGCCAGCAGTGAGAGGGCGACCCAGTACTTC. This gives the protein CASSERATQYF.

The rearrangement joins TRBV18 to TRBJ2-1, with unresolved D. The germline gives CDR1 KGHSH, CDR2 LQKENI. The CDR3 length is 13 residues. The V end was cut by 5 bases, the J end by 8 bases, with 13 bases between. CDR3 protein: CASSSRVKDEQFF. CDR3 DNA: TGTGCCAGCTCATCACGAGTTAAAGATGAGCAGTTCTTC.

The chain links TRBV11-3 to TRBJ2-1; possibly TRBD1 or TRBD2 for D (6 bases each). Germline V gene lookup returns CDR1 SGHNT and CDR2 YENEEA. Trimming left V 0 bases short and J 2 bases short, with 8 bases between. There are 15 residues in the CDR3. The CDR3 sequence: CASSLEGGTYNEQFF. In nucleotides, the CDR3 is TGTGCCAGCAGCTTAGAAGGGGGGACCTACAATGAGCAGTTCTTC.

V gene TRBV6-6 combines with J gene TRBJ1-4, with D maybe TRBD1 (6 bases). The V gene's germline CDR1 is MNHNY and CDR2 SVGAGI (reference sequence). The CDR3 is 14 residues long. The V gene lost 6 bases and the J gene lost 8 bases, with 16 bases spanning the gap. Written as DNA, the CDR3 is TGTGCCAGCAGCGCCAGTGGGGGGCGGGAAAAACTGTTTTTT. Its protein product is CASSASGGREKLFF.

The chain carries TRBV5-6 and TRBJ1-4; perhaps TRBD1 as D (5 bases). The CDR3 sequence is 14 residues long. The V gene's germline CDR1 is SGHDT and CDR2 YYEEEE. V gave up 2 bases and J gave up 2 bases, with 7 bases separating them. The CDR3 nucleotides are TGTGCCAGCAGCTTACGGGGCACTAATGAAAAACTGTTTTTT. Protein sequence: CASSLRGTNEKLFF.

V and J are TRBV21-1 and TRBJ1-3; TRBD1 is the table's D call and was not checked against the DNA. TRBV21-1 corresponds to a pseudogene. The CDR3 runs to 17 residues. The CDR3: CASSHIRQGPSGNTIYF. The CDR3 nucleotides are TGTGCCAGCAGTCATATAAGACAGGGACCTTCTGGAAACACCATATATTTT.

This clone was seen a single time. The chain has TRBV7-9 and TRBJ2-1; D uncertain. Germline CDR1 reads SEHNR; CDR2 reads FQNEAQ (reference sequence). This CDR3 contains 16 residues. Trimming removed 7 bases from V and 0 bases from J, with 16 bases in between. CDR3 in DNA: TGTGCCAGCAACGAAGTCACAATTATCTCCTACAATGAGCAGTTCTTC. As protein: CASNEVTIISYNEQFF.

The CDR3 region is CASEHFGTEAFF. The CDR3 DNA is TGTGCCAGTGAACACTTCGGGACTGAAGCTTTCTTT. The rearrangement uses TRBV19 and TRBJ1-1; D ambiguous. Between the trimmed V and J ends, which lost 8 bases and 5 bases, there was a span of 12 bases. Germline V gene lookup returns CDR1 LNHDA and CDR2 SQIVND (reference sequence). CDR3 length: 12 residues.

CDR3 DNA sequence: TGCGCCAGCAGCAGGGGCGTCTCGGGACTAGCCTACAATGAGCAGTTCTTC. Residues: CASSRGVSGLAYNEQFF. This chain joins TRBV4-3 and TRBJ2-1; 8 bases agree with TRBD2. Germline values: CDR1 LGHNA, CDR2 YSLEER. CDR3 size: 17 residues. V lost 5 bases, J lost 2 bases, and 11 bases stayed unmatched.

CDR3: CASSEDTAQYF. CDR3 sequence (DNA): TGTGCCAGCAGTGAGGACACCGCCCAGTACTTC. The rearrangement links TRBV25-1 to TRBJ2-5; the D gene is possibly TRBD1 (5 bases). CDR3 size: 11 residues. Trimming stripped 3 bases from V and 9 bases from J, with 8 bases between. CDR1 is MGHDK and CDR2 is SYGVNS in the germline V gene.

The rearrangement links TRBV29-1 to TRBJ2-1; maybe TRBD2 (5 bases). The ends were cut back, 5 bases at V and 9 bases at J, with 11 bases in the middle. CDR3 length: 11 amino acids. Germline values: CDR1 SQVTM, CDR2 ANQGSEA. The CDR3 DNA reads as TGCAGCGTTCAAGGACTTCTTGAGCAGTTCTTC. This translates into CSVQGLLEQFF.

The gene calls are TRBV9 and TRBJ1-5; D is perhaps TRBD1 (6 bases). This CDR3 is 14 amino acids long. Germline lookup yields CDR1 SGDLS and CDR2 YYNGEE. V lost 3 bases and J 4 bases, leaving 11 bases between the germline ends. Here the CDR3 DNA reads TGTGCCAGCAGCGAGGGGGGGGAGAATCAGCCCCAGCATTTT. This codes for CASSEGGENQPQHF.

This chain links TRBV5-4 with TRBJ2-1; TRBD1 or TRBD2 may be the D gene (5 bases each). Germline V lookup: CDR1 SGHNT, CDR2 YYREEE (reference sequence). Trimming took 4 bases from V and 7 from J, leaving 18 bases between them. The CDR3 covers 15 residues. CDR3 bases: TGTGCCAGCAGCGACCGGGACCCTAGGTGGAATGAGCAGTTCTTC. Protein product: CASSDRDPRWNEQFF.

This sequence joins TRBV2 and TRBJ1-4; possibly TRBD1 for D (6 bases). Germline CDR1 and CDR2: SNHLY and FYNNEI. This CDR3 region has 13 residues. Trimming left V 4 bases short and J 5 bases short, with 8 bases between. Written as DNA, the CDR3 is TGTGCCAGCAGTGCCACAGGGAATGAAAAACTGTTTTTT. Protein sequence: CASSATGNEKLFF.